Presented here are 17 T cell receptor beta chains from one specimen sequenced in a study of shared clonotypes between healthy human individuals. TCRdb keeps only in-frame clones here, not all; method: immunoSEQ multiplex PCR. The data hold roughly 1,100,000 clones, with 75% observed a single time. Sequenced input: memory CD4+ T cells sorted from blood. Regarding subset: CD45RA-negative fraction. Receptors were obtained from a man between 18 and 29 years old in good health.

Only a few counts were recorded for this clone. The rearrangement joins TRBV30 to TRBJ2-3, with D possibly called TRBD1 or TRBD2 (5 bases each). The V gene lost 0 bases and the J gene lost 3 bases, with 13 bases spanning the gap. There are 15 residues in the CDR3. The germline CDR1 and CDR2 sequences are GTSNPN and SVGIG (reference sequence). CDR3 DNA sequence: TGTGCCTGGAGTGTACGGGAAAGGGGTACAGATACGCAGTATTTT. This codes for CAWSVRERGTDTQYF.

The rearrangement joins TRBV15 to TRBJ2-7; 7 nucleotides agree with TRBD2. The CDR3 has 14 residues. CDR1 and CDR2 from the germline V gene are LNHNV and YYDKDF (reference sequence). With 5 bases clipped from V and 4 bases from J, the junction kept 8 bases outside the gene matches. The CDR3, as DNA: TGTGCCACCAGCCTCGGGGCTAGCGGTTACGAGCAGTACTTC. This codes for CATSLGASGYEQYF. Using reference TRBV15 and TRBJ2-7 for the parts outside the CDR3, the full variable domain is DAMVIQNPRYQVTQFGKPVTLSCSQTLNHNVMYWYQQKSSQAPKLLFHYYDKDFNNEADTPDNFQSRRPNTSFCFLDIRSPGLGDTAMYLCATSLGASGYEQYFGPGTRLTVT.

To note about this clone: Additional DNA sequences in this sample encode the identical CDR3. The chain joins TRBV19 to TRBJ1-1; 7 positions agree with TRBD1. V lost 4 bases and J lost 1; bases outside the gene matches: 3. Germline V gene lookup returns CDR1 LNHDA and CDR2 SQIVND (reference sequence). This CDR3 region has 14 residues. The CDR3 spells CASSTRQGNTEAFF. The CDR3, as DNA: TGTGCCAGTAGTACTCGACAGGGGAACACTGAAGCTTTCTTT.

The chain recombines TRBV29-1 with TRBJ2-7; D call uncertain. The CDR3 runs 12 residues. Trimming removed 1 base at V and 4 bases at J, with 8 bases between. Germline V gene lookup returns CDR1 SQVTM and CDR2 ANQGSEA. The CDR3 DNA is TGCAGCGTTGAAGTCGACAAATACGAGCAGTACTTC. It is translated as CSVEVDKYEQYF.

The CDR3 DNA reads as TGTGCCAGTAGTATAGGGGGGCGGAATCAGCCCCAGCATTTT. This codes for CASSIGGRNQPQHF. The J gene is TRBJ1-5, the V gene TRBV19; TRBD1 is a possible D gene (6 bases). CDR1 and CDR2 (germline): LNHDA, SQIVND (reference sequence). CDR3 length: 14 residues. Trimming removed 1 base from V and 4 bases from J, with 8 bases in between.

V and J are TRBV5-1 and TRBJ2-5, with D hard to call. Germline loops: CDR1 SGHRS, CDR2 YFSETQ. V dropped 7 bases and J dropped 5 bases, with 15 bases sitting between them. The CDR3 sequence is 13 residues long. CDR3 DNA: TGCGCCAGCTCCCCTTCGGTAGGGGAGACCCAGTACTTC. As protein: CASSPSVGETQYF. The complete variable domain, with remaining parts taken from reference TRBV5-1 and TRBJ2-5, reads KAGVTQTPRYLIKTRGQQVTLSCSPISGHRSVSWYQQTPGQGLQFLFEYFSETQRNKGNFPGRFSGRQFSNSRSEMNVSTLELGDSALYLCASSPSVGETQYFGPGTRLLVL.

The chain uses TRBV18 and TRBJ2-7; 9 bases map to TRBD2. The CDR3 contains 15 residues. CDR1 and CDR2 from the germline V gene are KGHSH and LQKENI. With V trimmed by 0 bases and J by 6 bases, 6 bases remained unmatched. CDR3 DNA sequence: TGTGCCAGCTCACCACCGGCTAGCGGGAAGGCCGAGCAGTACTTC. Translation: CASSPPASGKAEQYF.

The CDR3 nucleotides read TGCGCCAGCAGCTCCGGGACAGGGGGGAGCACTGAAGCTTTCTTT. Its protein is CASSSGTGGSTEAFF. The chain employs TRBV5-1 and TRBJ1-1, with 11 positions matching TRBD1. Germline values: CDR1 SGHRS, CDR2 YFSETQ. J lost 4 bases, V lost 3 bases, and 5 bases had no gene match. This CDR3 is built from 15 residues.

V gene TRBV6-5 combines with J gene TRBJ1-1; D perhaps matches TRBD1 (6 bases). This CDR3 region has 14 residues. The V gene lost 3 bases and the J gene lost 6 bases, with 14 bases spanning the gap. In germline, CDR1 is MNHEY, CDR2 SVGAGI. CDR3 sequence (DNA): TGTGCCAGCAGTTATGGGGTTTCAGGGGCTGAAGCTTTCTTT. Translated, it gives CASSYGVSGAEAFF.

The chain combines TRBV19 with TRBJ2-5, with D possibly TRBD1 on 6 matching bases. This CDR3 is 14 amino acids long. Trimming shortened V by 5 bases and J by 2 bases, and 12 bases separated the two germline ends. CDR1 is LNHDA, CDR2 SQIVND, per germline (reference sequence). In DNA, the CDR3 is TGTGCCAGTAGTGTTACAGGGACACAAGAGACCCAGTACTTC. It codes for CASSVTGTQETQYF.

The chain uses TRBV18 and TRBJ2-7; a weak D match, TRBD2 (6 bases). Germline V gene lookup returns CDR1 KGHSH and CDR2 LQKENI. CDR3 length: 11 residues. V lost 3 bases, J lost 7 bases, and 7 bases lay in between. The CDR3 region is CASSPGREQYF. The CDR3 nucleotides read TGTGCCAGCTCACCGGGGAGGGAGCAGTACTTC.

CDR3 bases: TGTGCCTGGAGTGTTGGGACTAGCGGCCCCACAGATACGCAGTATTTT. It translates to CAWSVGTSGPTDTQYF. This chain joins TRBV30 and TRBJ2-3, with 11 bases identical to TRBD2. Trimming removed 0 bases from V and 2 bases from J; junction bases left unmatched: 4. This CDR3 is 16 amino acids long. Germline values: CDR1 GTSNPN, CDR2 SVGIG (reference sequence).

The chain employs TRBV5-1 and TRBJ2-5, with TRBD2 matching over 11 bases. CDR1 is SGHRS and CDR2 is YFSETQ in the germline V gene. The CDR3 contains 17 residues. The ends lost 0 bases at V and 5 bases at J; junction bases unmatched: 9. The CDR3 spells CASSLATSGALGETQYF. The CDR3 region has the DNA TGCGCCAGCAGCTTGGCGACTAGCGGGGCTCTGGGGGAGACCCAGTACTTC. Full variable domain (rest looked up from reference TRBV5-1 and TRBJ2-5): KAGVTQTPRYLIKTRGQQVTLSCSPISGHRSVSWYQQTPGQGLQFLFEYFSETQRNKGNFPGRFSGRQFSNSRSEMNVSTLELGDSALYLCASSLATSGALGETQYFGPGTRLLVL.

On this clone: The same CDR3 also results from other DNA sequences found in this sample. The chain recombines TRBV4-1 with TRBJ2-6; D may be TRBD1 (5 bases). V lost 0 bases and J lost 2, with 11 bases in between. CDR1 and CDR2 from the germline V gene are MGHRA and YSYEKL. This CDR3 is built from 17 residues. The CDR3 coding sequence is TGCGCCAGCAGCCAAGATTGGGAACAGGCTGGGGCCAACGTCCTGACTTTC. Translation: CASSQDWEQAGANVLTF.

This clone showed up just a few times. V and J are TRBV5-4 and TRBJ2-6; TRBD1 matches 8 bases. The CDR3 runs to 17 residues. With V trimmed by 5 bases and J by 1 base, 8 bases remained unmatched. The germline V gene has CDR1 SGHNT and CDR2 YYREEE (reference sequence). The CDR3 is CASRRQGALSGANVLTF. CDR3 in DNA: TGTGCCAGCAGGCGTCAGGGGGCCCTATCTGGGGCCAACGTCCTGACTTTC.

The chain is built from TRBV7-2 and TRBJ2-5; 9 positions agree with TRBD2. The V and J ends lost 5 bases and 1 base, in that order; junction bases with no gene match: 8. The germline V gene encodes CDR1 SGHTA and CDR2 FQGNSA. The CDR3 is 16 amino acids. CDR3 nucleotides: TGTGCCAGCAGCACGGGGTTAGCGGGAGCCCAAGAGACCCAGTACTTC. It encodes CASSTGLAGAQETQYF.

This clone occurred a few times. This chain uses TRBV19 with TRBJ2-7; 7 nucleotides line up with TRBD2. Germline V gene data show CDR1 as LNHDA and CDR2 as SQIVND (reference sequence). The CDR3 runs to 17 residues. With V trimmed by 3 bases and J by 3 bases, 14 bases remained unmatched. This CDR3 is CASSIGPWSGGSYEQYF. CDR3 nucleotides: TGTGCCAGTAGTATTGGGCCCTGGTCGGGCGGGAGCTACGAGCAGTACTTC. The full variable domain, rest sourced from reference TRBV19 and TRBJ2-7, is DGGITQSPKYLFRKEGQNVTLSCEQNLNHDAMYWYRQDPGQGLRLIYYSQIVNDFQKGDIAEGYSVSREKKESFPLTVTSAQKNPTAFYLCASSIGPWSGGSYEQYFGPGTRLTVT.